This TCR beta chain was captured by sequencing in a study of beta chain features in type 1 diabetes. Whole-study context: Patients looked much like healthy donors when it came to age, gender and cell yields. Findings and limits, study-wide: For Type 1 diabetes patients, all four CD4+ subsets carried TCRB CDR3s that were moderately but significantly shorter. Within the patient group, naive, central memory and Treg TCRB repertoires appeared more similar to each other than within healthy donors.

The investigators reverse transcribed all of the isolated RNA, so they sequenced expressed TCRB transcripts. Measured with immunoSEQ multiplex PCR; TCRdb has only the in-frame clones, and not every one. The sample shows about 110,000 clones, 30% to 50% of them seen only once. For this clone: Its target is not known.

Germline V gene sequence: CDR1 MDHEN, CDR2 SYDVKM. V was pared by 5 bases and J by 8 bases, with 5 bases of the junction left unmatched. This CDR3 spans 13 amino acids. J is TRBJ2-1 and V is TRBV28, with TRBD1 matching 8 bases. This clonotype originated in a woman in her late teens or twenties in good health. Sequencing used stem cell memory CD4+ T cells from blood. As DNA, the CDR3 is TGTGCCAGCAGTCTACAGACAGGGGATGAGCAGTTCTTC. Amino acids: CASSLQTGDEQFF.